A single sample gave rise to the 32 T cell receptor beta chains below, sequenced in a study of blood T cells in healthy people across ages. A second PCR of roughly 7 to 11 cycles used a sample-barcoded 5' primer and a J-beta primer mix. TCRdb analysed the 5' RACE reads with MiXCR anew, one entry per CDR3 protein. The table includes about a million distinct CDR3 sequences, roughly 51% detected once. Material for sequencing was blood. The source of these receptors is a woman aged 55-69 years in good health.

This clonotype was seen only once. The chain combines TRBV19 with TRBJ2-7; D call uncertain. Germline V gene lookup returns CDR1 LNHDA and CDR2 SQIVND (reference sequence). The CDR3 spans 17 residues. Trimming pared 6 bases from V and 1 base from J, leaving 22 bases between. As DNA, the CDR3 is TGTGCCAGTAGCTTGCCTAATAGTGGGGTTAAGTCCTACGAGCAGTACTTC. Translation: CASSLPNSGVKSYEQYF.

This clonotype occurred a few times. The chain employs TRBV15 and TRBJ2-3, with D perhaps TRBD1 (7 bases). In germline, CDR1 is LNHNV, CDR2 YYDKDF (reference sequence). The CDR3 length is 15 residues. V was shortened by 11 bases and J by 2 bases, with 20 bases between the two germline ends. The CDR3 DNA reads TGTGCCTTCGGGGGTGAGGGACAGCCCACAGATACGCAGTATTTT. Translating it yields CAFGGEGQPTDTQYF.

The chain uses TRBV20-1 and TRBJ2-7, with TRBD2 matching 8 bases. This CDR3 comprises 13 residues. With 5 bases clipped from V and 7 bases from J, the junction kept 10 bases outside the gene matches. Per the germline V gene, CDR1 is DFQATT and CDR2 is SNEGSKA (reference sequence). The CDR3 protein is CSALSGSLNEQYF. The CDR3 DNA reads as TGCAGTGCTCTCAGCGGGAGTCTCAATGAGCAGTACTTC.

The chain couples TRBV11-2 to TRBJ2-7; possibly TRBD2 for D (6 bases). The CDR3 has 17 amino acids. V shed 5 bases and J shed 1 base, with 21 bases lying between them. CDR1 is SGHAT, CDR2 FQNNGV, per germline. CDR3 protein: CASSRPPRTGESYEQYF. In DNA, the CDR3 is TGTGCCAGCAGCCGCCCACCACGGACGGGAGAATCCTACGAGCAGTACTTC.

For this clonotype: A read error may explain this, as a much larger clone is one base away. This sequence joins TRBV29-1 and TRBJ2-1; D may be TRBD2 (7 bases). Matching the DNA end better, TRBJ2-7 makes the J call doubtful. This CDR3 contains 14 residues. Germline V CDR1 and CDR2: SQVTM, ANQGSEA. CDR3 protein: CSVRGGFSYNEQYF. In nucleotides, the CDR3 is TGCAGCGTTAGGGGGGGATTCTCCTACAATGAGCAGTACTTC.

The rearrangement joins TRBV20-1 to TRBJ2-1, with 10 bases fitting TRBD2. This CDR3 contains 16 residues. Germline assignment: CDR1 DFQATT and CDR2 SNEGSKA (reference sequence). The ends lost 0 bases at V and 4 bases at J; junction bases unmatched: 6. The CDR3 spells CSARELGLAAYNEQFF. CDR3 DNA sequence: TGCAGTGCTAGAGAATTAGGACTAGCGGCATACAATGAGCAGTTCTTC.

The chain employs TRBV7-2 and TRBJ2-7; D remains unclear. The germline V gene encodes CDR1 SGHTA and CDR2 FQGNSA. V lost 7 bases and J lost 7, with 23 bases in between. CDR3 length equals 15 residues. This chain's CDR3 is CASTNYPAAKYEQYF. DNA of the CDR3: TGTGCCAGCACTAATTACCCCGCAGCGAAGTATGAGCAGTACTTC.

Comments on this clonotype: This sequence may be a read error, since a much larger clone differs from it by one base. The V call is TRBV20-1, the J call TRBJ1-6; D not resolved. This CDR3 is 17 amino acids long. The germline gives CDR1 DFQATT, CDR2 SNEGSKA (reference sequence). V lost 0 bases and J 0 bases, leaving 12 bases between the germline ends. The CDR3 here is CSARDPTRSSYNSPLHF. In nucleotides, the CDR3 is TGCAGTGCTAGAGATCCCACAAGGAGCTCCTATAATTCACCCCTCCACTTT.

V usage is TRBV2 and J usage is TRBJ2-2; the match to TRBD1 covers 8 bases. CDR1 SNHLY and CDR2 FYNNEI come from the germline V gene. Trimming at V came to 7 bases and at J to 7 bases, leaving 8 bases not matched to a gene. The CDR3 runs 14 residues. For the CDR3, the DNA is TGTGCCAGCACCCCGGACAGGGAAGTCGGGGAGCTGTTTTTT. Residues: CASTPDREVGELFF.

This clonotype was seen a few times. This chain links TRBV2 with TRBJ2-5, with 7 bases that match TRBD1. The CDR3 extends over 12 amino acids. Trimming cost V 6 bases and J 5 bases; bases outside gene matches: 3. The germline V gene has CDR1 SNHLY and CDR2 FYNNEI. The DNA of the CDR3 is TGTGCCAGCAGGGACAGGAGGGAGACCCAGTACTTC. Translating gives CASRDRRETQYF.

This clonotype has a handful of counts. The rearrangement joins TRBV28 to TRBJ2-7, with TRBD1 matching 8 bases. Losses at the gene ends were 3 bases for V and 0 bases for J; bases not matched to a gene: 4. CDR1 and CDR2 from the germline V gene are MDHEN and SYDVKM. The CDR3 is 15 residues long. In DNA, the CDR3 is TGTGCCAGCAGTTTTCCGGGACAGGTCTCCTACGAGCAGTACTTC. Its protein is CASSFPGQVSYEQYF.

The CDR3 DNA is TGTGCCAGCAGTGCCTGGGACAGGGATCAGCCCCAGCATTTT. The encoded protein is CASSAWDRDQPQHF. The chain combines TRBV28 with TRBJ1-5, with TRBD1 matching over 9 bases. The germline V gene encodes CDR1 MDHEN and CDR2 SYDVKM. The CDR3 contains 14 residues. Losses at the gene ends were 5 bases for V and 5 bases for J; bases not matched to a gene: 4.

This clonotype was detected a few times. The chain uses TRBV7-2 and TRBJ2-6; the match to TRBD1 covers 7 bases. Trimming cost V 2 bases and J 13 bases; bases outside gene matches: 8. CDR1 and CDR2 (germline): SGHTA, FQGNSA. This CDR3 spans 14 amino acids. The CDR3 nucleotides read TGTGCCAGCAGCTTACGACAGGGCGCTGCGGTCCTGACTTTC. Residues: CASSLRQGAAVLTF.

This chain joins TRBV6-6 and TRBJ2-3; possible D gene TRBD1, 6 bases. Germline loops: CDR1 MNHNY, CDR2 SVGAGI (reference sequence). The CDR3 contains 12 residues. V was pared by 6 bases and J by 14 bases, with 18 bases between. As DNA, the CDR3 is TGTGCCAGCAGAGAACGGACAGCCTTGGTGTATTTT. It yields the protein CASRERTALVYF.

The V and J genes are TRBV4-2 and TRBJ2-2; D is unresolved. Germline CDR1 and CDR2: LGHNA and YNFKEQ. The V and J ends lost 0 bases and 6 bases respectively, with 5 bases between them. This CDR3 is 13 amino acids long. The DNA of the CDR3 is TGTGCCAGCAGCCAAGACAGTTCCGGGGAGCTGTTTTTT. It encodes CASSQDSSGELFF.

This clonotype was counted at least ten times. The V gene is TRBV5-1, the J gene TRBJ2-5; D gene unclear. V was pared by 9 bases and J by 2 bases, with 23 bases between. The length of the CDR3 is 16 residues. Looked up from germline, CDR1 is SGHRS and CDR2 is YFSETQ. CDR3 in DNA: TGCGCCACCAAACGGGCCCCTCTGGGTGGTCAAGAGACCCAGTACTTC. Protein product: CATKRAPLGGQETQYF.

This clonotype was observed a few times. This chain joins TRBV4-3 and TRBJ2-3; 7 nucleotides agree with TRBD2. The V and J ends lost 3 bases and 1 base, in that order; junction bases with no gene match: 10. From germline, CDR1 is LGHNA and CDR2 YSLEER. CDR3 length: 17 residues. The CDR3 coding sequence is TGCGCCAGCAGCCAGGCCGGGGGAGCGGGACGCACAGATACGCAGTATTTT. Protein: CASSQAGGAGRTDTQYF.

The V gene is TRBV2, the J gene TRBJ2-3, with a tentative D call TRBD2 (6 bases). Germline CDR1 reads SNHLY; CDR2 reads FYNNEI. Trimming left V 4 bases short and J 5 bases short, with 16 bases between. This CDR3 region has 15 residues. In nucleotides, the CDR3 is TGTGCCAGCAGTGGCTTCGGGACTGGGGGAGATACGCAGTATTTT. Its protein is CASSGFGTGGDTQYF.

The table lists this clonotype with a few counts. In nucleotides, the CDR3 is TGTGCCAGCAGCTTAGCGTACGGCCCGGAGACCCAGTACTTC. Translation: CASSLAYGPETQYF. The chain links TRBV7-6 to TRBJ2-5; D unclear. CDR1 is SGHVS and CDR2 is FNYEAQ in the germline V gene. The CDR3 is 14 residues long. Trimming stripped 0 bases from V and 5 bases from J, with 10 bases between.

The chain recombines TRBV19 with TRBJ2-7; 8 bases fit TRBD1. This CDR3 contains 15 residues. The junction had 9 bases not matched to a gene; V was cut back by 4 bases and J by 4 bases. Germline CDR1 reads LNHDA; CDR2 reads SQIVND (reference sequence). Here the CDR3 reads CASSNRDRTIYEQYF. CDR3 nucleotide sequence: TGTGCCAGTAGTAACCGGGACAGGACCATTTACGAGCAGTACTTC.

This clonotype occurred a few times. J is TRBJ2-7 and V is TRBV5-1, with D unresolved. The CDR3 runs 15 residues. V lost 4 bases and J lost 3, with 17 bases in between. Germline CDR1 is SGHRS and CDR2 is YFSETQ. CDR3 in DNA: TGCGCCAGCAGCCTGTCCGGAGATGCGTTCTACGAGCAGTACTTC. This translates into CASSLSGDAFYEQYF.

This clonotype was seen a few times. The chain has TRBV27 and TRBJ2-1, with D perhaps matching TRBD2 (6 bases). Trimming took off 9 bases at V and 9 bases at J, with 27 bases between the two ends. Per the germline V gene, CDR1 is MNHEY and CDR2 is SMNVEV (reference sequence). The CDR3 spans 16 residues. CDR3 sequence: CASARLEGGKRGEQFF. In DNA, the CDR3 is TGTGCCAGTGCCCGACTCGAGGGCGGGAAGCGCGGTGAGCAGTTCTTC.

This clonotype was seen more than once but under ten times. This chain links TRBV7-3 with TRBJ2-3; 8 bases match TRBD1. The CDR3 is 15 residues long. The junction had 5 bases not matched to a gene; V was cut back by 5 bases and J by 1 base. Looked up from germline, CDR1 is SGHTA and CDR2 is FQGTGA. CDR3 nucleotides: TGTGCCAGCAGCCGGACAGGGACTGGCACAGATACGCAGTATTTT. Translated: CASSRTGTGTDTQYF.

This clonotype was seen only a few times. V is TRBV25-1 and J is TRBJ2-5; TRBD1 aligns across 7 bases. Germline loops: CDR1 MGHDK, CDR2 SYGVNS. The CDR3 consists of 16 residues. The V gene end was trimmed by 6 bases and the J gene end by 5 bases; junction bases not matched to a gene: 15. CDR3 bases: TGTGCCAGCAGGGGGGCGGTTTGGACAGGAGTTGAGACCCAGTACTTC. Encoded protein: CASRGAVWTGVETQYF.

V usage is TRBV24-1 and J usage is TRBJ2-5; D possibly corresponds to TRBD1 (5 bases). The CDR3 has 14 residues. Trimming stripped 1 base from V and 3 bases from J, with 8 bases between. Germline values: CDR1 KGHDR, CDR2 SFDVKD. The CDR3 DNA sequence: TGTGCCACCAGTGATTTTGACAGCGAAGAGACCCAGTACTTC. Translating it yields CATSDFDSEETQYF.

The chain combines TRBV4-1 with TRBJ2-7; D not resolved. This CDR3 contains 17 residues. Per germline, CDR1 MGHRA and CDR2 YSYEKL. V lost 0 bases to trimming and J lost 0 bases, with 15 bases between them. CDR3 coding DNA: TGCGCCAGCAGCCAAGATCACACCTACGAAAACTCCTACGAGCAGTACTTC. This sequence encodes CASSQDHTYENSYEQYF.

CDR3 amino acids: CSALDTGTYEQYF. CDR3 bases: TGCAGTGCGCTAGACACGGGGACCTACGAGCAGTACTTC. The genes are TRBV20-1 and TRBJ2-5, with a weak D call TRBD2 (5 bases). TRBJ2-7 matches the DNA end more closely, so the J call is doubtful. The CDR3 is 13 residues long. Germline-derived CDR1 and CDR2 are DFQATT and SNEGSKA (reference sequence).

This clonotype was seen more than once but under ten times. The genes are TRBV5-1 and TRBJ2-3; no definite D call. The CDR3 spans 15 residues. Germline CDR1 reads SGHRS; CDR2 reads YFSETQ. Trimming removed 3 bases from V and 5 bases from J, with 16 bases in between. In DNA, the CDR3 is TGCGCCAGCAGCTATTACGGTGAGGTTGGAGATACGCAGTATTTT. Its translation is CASSYYGEVGDTQYF.

There are a few counts of this clonotype. The chain joins TRBV18 to TRBJ1-5; the D is unclear. V was cut by 4 bases and J by 5 bases, with 3 bases left in between. The CDR3 spans 11 residues. The germline CDR1 and CDR2 sequences are KGHSH and LQKENI. CDR3 bases: TGTGCCAGCTCACAAGATCAGCCCCAGCATTTT. Amino acid sequence: CASSQDQPQHF. Supplemented by reference TRBV18 and TRBJ1-5, the full variable domain reads NAGVMQNPRHLVRRRGQEARLRCSPMKGHSHVYWYRQLPEEGLKFMVYLQKENIIDESGMPKERFSAEFPKEGPSILRIQQVVRGDSAAYFCASSQDQPQHFGDGTRLSIL.

In its sample, this clonotype was seen a few times. The rearrangement joins TRBV7-2 to TRBJ1-6; TRBD1 matches at 7 bases. CDR3 length equals 16 residues. CDR1 is SGHTA, CDR2 FQGNSA, per germline. V was pared by 6 bases and J by 7 bases, with 12 bases of the junction left unmatched. CDR3 sequence: CASSFGPGQRNSPLHF. The CDR3 DNA is TGTGCCAGCAGTTTTGGGCCGGGACAGAGAAATTCACCCCTCCACTTT.

Turning to this clonotype: Relative to the germline gene, one junction end is altered; a read error may explain this. The chain joins TRBV14 to TRBJ1-4, with D possibly TRBD1 on 6 matching bases. The CDR3 consists of 16 residues. The germline gives CDR1 SGHDN, CDR2 FVKESK. The CDR3: CASSQNTGTTNEKLFF. The CDR3, as DNA: TGTGCCAGCAGCCAAAACACGGGGACAACTAATGAGAAACTGTTTTTT.

The rearrangement joins TRBV3-1 to TRBJ1-2; perhaps TRBD1 as D (5 bases). CDR1 is LGHDT and CDR2 is YNNKEL in the germline V gene (reference sequence). Trimming removed 4 bases from V and 2 bases from J, with 14 bases in between. The CDR3 consists of 15 residues. The CDR3 DNA follows: TGTGCCAGCAGCCTTGGGACGCAGACGAACTATGGCTACACCTTC. It is translated as CASSLGTQTNYGYTF.